These T cell receptor beta chains were read from a single sample in a study of shared clonotypes between healthy human individuals. Some clones are missing from TCRdb's copy, which holds only in-frame ones; the method was immunoSEQ multiplex PCR. The sample has about 680,000 clones; 92% are singletons. The sequenced sample consisted of naive CD8+ T cells sorted from blood. The source of these receptors is a man aged 25 to 45 in good health. Both conserved end residues are part of each CDR3. The order of the fields is clone size, CDR3 length, J gene, V gene, CDR3 protein. For some rows the clone size is stated as once, few or many, or as a class when expanded; others skip it.

- | 14 | TRBJ1-5 | TRBV30 | CAWSTGELPQPQHF
- | 15 | TRBJ2-1 | TRBV28 | CASSNLAGEHNEQFF
- | 17 | TRBJ2-5 | TRBV4-2 | CASSQTKTGLSRETQYF
- | 13 | TRBJ1-2 | TRBV27 | CASSLDRNYGYTF
- | 13 | TRBJ2-3 | TRBV7-3 | CASSPIGPDTQYF
- | 14 | TRBJ2-5 | TRBV28 | CASSIRQGRETQYF
once | 16 | TRBJ2-3 | TRBV19 | CASSIDQGVSTDTQYF
- | 16 | TRBJ2-7 | TRBV9 | CASSLGASRENYEQYF
- | 16 | TRBJ2-7 | TRBV4-1 | CASSLRGPSGIYEQYF
- | 15 | TRBJ1-1 | TRBV7-9 | CASSYTGGDVAEAFF
- | 14 | TRBJ2-5 | TRBV28 | CASSLYDGQETQYF
- | 14 | TRBJ2-1 | TRBV5-1 | CASRPGQGMVEQFF
- | 14 | TRBJ2-5 | TRBV28 | CASSSRQLQETQYF
- | 16 | TRBJ2-5 | TRBV27 | CASQSEPGGSMETQYF
- | 13 | TRBJ2-1 | TRBV5-8 | CASSLVVSNEQFF
- | 14 | TRBJ1-1 | TRBV4-1 | CASSQEGGVTEAFF
once | 13 | TRBJ2-3 | TRBV14 | CASSRKGIDTQYF
- | 16 | TRBJ2-6 | TRBV6-5 | CASSYSGREFTNVLTF
- | 15 | TRBJ1-1 | TRBV5-1 | CASSLAAGLGTEAFF
- | 17 | TRBJ2-2 | TRBV9 | CASSVEVWHPGTGELFF
- | 15 | TRBJ2-7 | TRBV18 | CASSPSGSSSYEQYF
- | 15 | TRBJ1-5 | TRBV30 | CAWSVGTAGLEPQHF
- | 13 | TRBJ2-3 | TRBV7-2 | CASSLNSGDTQYF
- | 16 | TRBJ2-3 | TRBV5-6 | CASSYLRSRGTDTQYF
- | 14 | TRBJ2-3 | TRBV27 | CASSGMSLADTQYF
- | 16 | TRBJ2-2 | TRBV6-6 | CASSNALGAGTGELFF